This T cell receptor beta chain was captured by sequencing in a study of immune cell composition in non-small cell lung cancer. General observations from the study: It was not proven that tumour-reactive clones equal dominant tumour-associated clones. Lung adenocarcinomas had lower top 10 clone scores and clonality than squamous tumours. About 80% of squamous and about 31% of adenocarcinoma cases had tumour-associated clones >0.5%.

The CDR3 loop spans 15 amino acids. Germline CDR1 is MNHEY and CDR2 is SMNVEV (reference sequence). V lost 0 bases and J lost 4, with 9 bases in between. A note on this clone: The antigen is unknown.

Assay used: immunoSEQ multiplex PCR; TCRdb lists only in-frame clones, some missing. Here the sample spans about 6,600 clones, nearly 80% being singletons. The chain carries TRBV27 and TRBJ1-4, with D possibly TRBD1 on 6 matching bases. The sequenced sample was lung tumor tissue. This clonotype originated in a human donor with non-small cell lung cancer. This chain's CDR3 is CASSLSTGDNEKLFF. The CDR3 DNA reads as TGTGCCAGCAGTTTATCGACAGGCGATAATGAAAAACTGTTTTTT.